A single sample is the source of the 26 T cell receptor beta chains below, sequenced in a study of blood T cell repertoires in COVID-19. Assay: immunoSEQ multiplex PCR; the TCRdb copy retains only in-frame clones and omits some. The sample includes approximately 340,000 clones, about 89% of them seen just once. Source material: PBMCs or T cells enriched from blood (not recorded which). These receptors originate from a woman in her forties who had been exposed to COVID-19.

The V gene is TRBV5-1, the J gene TRBJ1-2, with 8 bases identical to TRBD1. The trim removed 4 bases at V and 0 bases at J, leaving 14 bases unmatched. Germline V gene lookup returns CDR1 SGHRS and CDR2 YFSETQ. The CDR3 has 18 amino acids. CDR3 residues: CASSSRGQGVPSNYGYTF. The CDR3 DNA reads TGCGCCAGCAGCAGTCGAGGACAGGGCGTCCCCTCTAACTATGGCTACACCTTC.

CDR3 coding DNA: TGTGCCACCAGTGACCGCCAGGGGGACCACTACGAGCAGTACTTC. Encoded protein: CATSDRQGDHYEQYF. The genes are TRBV24-1 and TRBJ2-7; TRBD1 matches at 7 bases. The CDR3 extends over 15 amino acids. Germline values: CDR1 KGHDR, CDR2 SFDVKD. With V trimmed by 4 bases and J by 3 bases, 8 bases remained unmatched.

This sequence joins TRBV4-3 and TRBJ1-3, with D hard to call. Trimming stripped 0 bases from V and 0 bases from J, with 12 bases between. This CDR3 contains 17 residues. Germline loops: CDR1 LGHNA, CDR2 YSLEER. CDR3 DNA sequence: TGCGCCAGCAGCCAAGACCTTGGGCAGAGCTCTGGAAACACCATATATTTT. This translates into CASSQDLGQSSGNTIYF.

This clone was seen only once. This rearrangement joins TRBV7-6 to TRBJ1-5, with 9 positions matching TRBD1. V lost 1 base to trimming and J lost 5 bases; unmatched junction nucleotides: 3. This CDR3 has 15 residues. Germline CDR1 reads SGHVS; CDR2 reads FNYEAQ. The CDR3 here is CASSLGDRDHQPQHF. CDR3 DNA: TGTGCCAGCAGCTTAGGGGACAGGGACCATCAGCCCCAGCATTTT.

This CDR3 is CASSTTGSNEKLFF. The CDR3, as DNA: TGTGCCAGTAGTACTACAGGGTCTAATGAAAAACTGTTTTTT. The chain has TRBV19 and TRBJ1-4; a possible D gene is TRBD1 (6 bases). The CDR3 runs 14 residues. Germline CDR1 is LNHDA and CDR2 is SQIVND (reference sequence). V lost 4 bases to trimming and J lost 3 bases, with 9 bases between them.

The V and J genes are TRBV29-1 and TRBJ1-2, with D possibly being TRBD1 (5 bases). This CDR3 is built from 13 residues. V lost 3 bases to trimming and J lost 1 base, with 9 bases between them. Germline assignment: CDR1 SQVTM and CDR2 ANQGSEA. CDR3 sequence reads: CSVDQGGNYGYTF. The CDR3 nucleotides are TGCAGCGTTGATCAGGGAGGTAACTATGGCTACACCTTC.

V is TRBV7-9 and J is TRBJ1-2, with 9 bases matching TRBD1. V lost 4 bases, J lost 7 bases, and 16 bases stayed unmatched. This CDR3 is 17 amino acids long. Germline lookup yields CDR1 SEHNR and CDR2 FQNEAQ (reference sequence). The CDR3 region is CASSSGQGGGGARGYTF. The CDR3 nucleotides are TGTGCCAGCAGCTCGGGACAGGGTGGTGGAGGGGCGCGTGGCTACACCTTC.

The chain links TRBV30 to TRBJ1-5; 7 bases agree with TRBD1. V lost 3 bases, J lost 3 bases, and 8 bases stayed unmatched. Per the germline V gene, CDR1 is GTSNPN and CDR2 is SVGIG (reference sequence). The length of the CDR3 is 15 residues. The CDR3 DNA sequence: TGTGCCTGGAGAGTAAAGGGACAGCTCAATCAGCCCCAGCATTTT. Its translation: CAWRVKGQLNQPQHF.

The gene calls are TRBV4-3 and TRBJ2-2; 7 bases agree with TRBD1. Trimming cost V 1 base and J 1 base; bases outside gene matches: 6. Germline V gene data show CDR1 as LGHNA and CDR2 as YSLEER. This CDR3 region has 17 residues. CDR3 residues: CASSQGPTGLNTGELFF. CDR3 nucleotide sequence: TGCGCCAGCAGCCAAGGTCCGACAGGGCTGAACACCGGGGAGCTGTTTTTT.

The chain carries TRBV18 and TRBJ2-7; TRBD2 matches at 8 bases. This CDR3 is 18 amino acids long. Per the germline V gene, CDR1 is KGHSH and CDR2 is LQKENI. The V segment lost 1 base and the J segment 1 base; nucleotides outside the gene matches: 12. The CDR3 bases are TGTGCCAGCTCACCACTCGGGAGGGGAGTGGGGCAATCCTACGAGCAGTACTTC. This encodes CASSPLGRGVGQSYEQYF.

V is TRBV2 and J is TRBJ1-1, with 9 bases fitting TRBD1. This CDR3 comprises 18 residues. Germline V gene data show CDR1 as SNHLY and CDR2 as FYNNEI. Trimming at V came to 2 bases and at J to 1 base, leaving 11 bases not matched to a gene. The CDR3, as DNA: TGTGCCAGCAGTGAAAGCGTGGATTGGACAGGGGAGAACACTGAAGCTTTCTTT. Residues: CASSESVDWTGENTEAFF.

The chain combines TRBV11-3 with TRBJ1-2; 9 nucleotides line up with TRBD1. This CDR3 has 16 amino acids. Trimming at V came to 4 bases and at J to 4 bases, leaving 10 bases not matched to a gene. CDR1 SGHNT and CDR2 YENEEA come from the germline V gene. CDR3 nucleotide sequence: TGTGCCAGCAGCTCGAGACAGGGGGGGTCTAGCTATGGCTACACCTTC. Amino acids: CASSSRQGGSSYGYTF.

J is TRBJ1-2 and V is TRBV13; D gene uncertain. The CDR3 is 13 residues long. V lost 6 bases to trimming and J lost 5 bases, with 13 bases between them. The germline gives CDR1 PRHDT, CDR2 FYEKMQ (reference sequence). DNA for the CDR3: TGTGCCAGCAGGTTCCGAATCGGTTATGGCTACACCTTC. Its protein is CASRFRIGYGYTF.

The chain employs TRBV19 and TRBJ1-2; D not certain. The CDR3 runs to 15 residues. Germline CDR1 is LNHDA and CDR2 is SQIVND (reference sequence). V shed 1 base and J shed 1 base, with 10 bases lying between them. The CDR3 DNA reads TGTGCCAGTAGTATAGGCGGTCAGCGTAACTATGGCTACACCTTC. Its translation is CASSIGGQRNYGYTF.

The chain couples TRBV19 to TRBJ1-5; D possibly corresponds to TRBD1 (6 bases). The CDR3 loop spans 16 amino acids. Per the germline V gene, CDR1 is LNHDA and CDR2 is SQIVND (reference sequence). The V end was cut by 8 bases, the J end by 2 bases, with 19 bases between. DNA of the CDR3: TGTGCCAGTGGTCAATATCTTGGGGGCGGCAATCAGCCCCAGCATTTT. It translates to CASGQYLGGGNQPQHF.

The chain links TRBV29-1 to TRBJ2-2, with D maybe TRBD2 (5 bases). The CDR3 has 13 amino acids. Trimming pared 4 bases from V and 3 bases from J, leaving 9 bases between. The germline CDR1 and CDR2 sequences are SQVTM and ANQGSEA. The CDR3 bases are TGCAGCGTTGGGGAGAGAGACACCGGGGAGCTGTTTTTT. This translates into CSVGERDTGELFF.

In DNA, the CDR3 is TGCGCCAGCAGCTTGCCTCCCCTAGCGGGGGGGCAGGGTGAGCAGTTCTTC. Translating it yields CASSLPPLAGGQGEQFF. The rearrangement joins TRBV5-1 to TRBJ2-1; 12 bases agree with TRBD2. Germline V lookup: CDR1 SGHRS, CDR2 YFSETQ. The CDR3 is 17 amino acids. V trimming: 1 base; J trimming: 9 bases; junction bases outside the gene matches: 11.

V usage is TRBV7-3 and J usage is TRBJ2-3; a weak D match, TRBD2 (5 bases). The germline gives CDR1 SGHTA, CDR2 FQGTGA. There are 15 residues in the CDR3. V was shortened by 1 base and J by 0 bases, with 8 bases between the two germline ends. CDR3 bases: TGTGCCAGCAGCTTAATGAGCGGTAGCACAGATACGCAGTATTTT. This translates into CASSLMSGSTDTQYF.

The genes are TRBV2 and TRBJ1-1; no clear D gene. The CDR3 is made up of 13 amino acids. From germline, CDR1 is SNHLY and CDR2 FYNNEI. Trimming shortened V by 6 bases and J by 0 bases, and 8 bases separated the two germline ends. CDR3 sequence (DNA): TGTGCCAGCAGGCCACCAGTGAACACTGAAGCTTTCTTT. Residues: CASRPPVNTEAFF.

This rearrangement joins TRBV19 to TRBJ1-2, with no clear D. Trimming left V 1 base short and J 0 bases short, with 12 bases between. The CDR3 sequence is 16 residues long. Germline CDR1 reads LNHDA; CDR2 reads SQIVND (reference sequence). The CDR3 DNA sequence: TGTGCCAGTAGTATAGGGGCAGAACAAGCTAACTATGGCTACACCTTC. This codes for CASSIGAEQANYGYTF.

The rearrangement links TRBV5-5 to TRBJ2-7; D gene ambiguous. This CDR3 has 11 residues. Germline CDR1 SGHKS, CDR2 YYEKEE (reference sequence). V lost 0 bases and J lost 6, with 4 bases in between. DNA for the CDR3: TGTGCCAGCAGCTTGGACAGCGAGCAGTACTTC. Protein product: CASSLDSEQYF. Filled out from reference TRBV5-5 and TRBJ2-7, the complete variable domain reads DAGVTQSPTHLIKTRGQQVTLRCSPISGHKSVSWYQQVLGQGPQFIFQYYEKEERGRGNFPDRFSARQFPNYSSELNVNALLLGDSALYLCASSLDSEQYFGPGTRLTVT.

The chain recombines TRBV11-2 with TRBJ1-2; 10 bases agree with TRBD1. The length of the CDR3 is 15 residues. Germline values: CDR1 SGHAT, CDR2 FQNNGV. Trimming cost V 5 bases and J 7 bases; bases outside gene matches: 10. The CDR3 loop is CASSPLGGQGSGYTF. CDR3 DNA: TGTGCCAGCAGCCCGCTTGGGGGACAGGGGTCTGGCTACACCTTC.

The chain carries TRBV15 and TRBJ2-1; tentative D call: TRBD2 (5 bases). There are 14 residues in the CDR3. Germline values: CDR1 LNHNV, CDR2 YYDKDF (reference sequence). V was trimmed by 0 bases and J by 7 bases, leaving 10 bases between them. The CDR3, as DNA: TGTGCCACCAGCAGAGATCCGAGGGCTAATGAGCAGTTCTTC. It specifies CATSRDPRANEQFF.

In nucleotides, the CDR3 is TGTGCCAGCAGTATCAGGGGGCCCGGGGAGCTGTTTTTT. Translated, it gives CASSIRGPGELFF. The chain is built from TRBV2 and TRBJ2-2; 8 nucleotides agree with TRBD1. The J segment lost 6 bases and the V segment lost 5 bases, leaving 2 bases of the junction unmatched. The germline V gene encodes CDR1 SNHLY and CDR2 FYNNEI. The CDR3 has 13 residues.

The V and J genes are TRBV11-2 and TRBJ1-1; perhaps TRBD1 as D (5 bases). V lost 5 bases, J lost 1 base, and 14 bases lay in between. This CDR3 contains 15 residues. Germline V CDR1 and CDR2: SGHAT, FQNNGV. The CDR3 loop reads CASSQAGTSNTEAFF. The CDR3 DNA reads TGTGCCAGCAGCCAAGCCGGGACTTCGAACACTGAAGCTTTCTTT.

The gene calls are TRBV19 and TRBJ2-3; TRBD2 agrees at 7 bases. Germline CDR1 reads LNHDA; CDR2 reads SQIVND (reference sequence). This CDR3 has 15 residues. Trimming cost V 5 bases and J 3 bases; bases outside gene matches: 8. CDR3 coding DNA: TGTGCCAGTAGTGTCGGTGGGCGGGGGACAGATACGCAGTATTTT. It encodes CASSVGGRGTDTQYF.